Presented here are 6 T cell receptor beta chains from one specimen sequenced in a study of cytomegalovirus exposure and HLA in healthy donors. Primers for the PCR totalled 60 Vbeta and 13 Jbeta. The assay was immunoSEQ multiplex PCR, and TCRdb's table has in-frame clones only and misses some. Of more than 70,000 clones listed, approximately 76% are singletons. The specimen was PBMCs. Source of these receptors: a young man in good health and CMV-seropositive.

This chain joins TRBV28 and TRBJ1-3; 10 bases line up with TRBD1. Trimming cost V 4 bases and J 1 base; bases outside gene matches: 4. Germline V lookup: CDR1 MDHEN, CDR2 SYDVKM. This CDR3 has 16 residues. This CDR3 is CASSWRTGGSGNTIYF. The CDR3 region has the DNA TGTGCCAGCAGTTGGCGGACAGGGGGATCTGGAAACACCATATATTTT. The full variable domain, its missing parts supplied by reference TRBV28 and TRBJ1-3, is DVKVTQSSRYLVKRTGEKVFLECVQDMDHENMFWYRQDPGLGLRLIYFSYDVKMKEKGDIPEGYSVSREKKERFSLILESASTNQTSMYLCASSWRTGGSGNTIYFGEGSWLTVV.

This rearrangement joins TRBV29-1 to TRBJ2-3; the D is unclear. Germline CDR1 and CDR2: SQVTM and ANQGSEA. V was pared by 4 bases and J by 5 bases, with 7 bases between. The CDR3 spans 11 residues. The CDR3 bases are TGCAGCGTTGGCAAGAGAGATACGCAGTATTTT. Translating gives CSVGKRDTQYF.

The rearrangement joins TRBV20-1 to TRBJ2-7; a possible D gene is TRBD2 (6 bases). The V gene lost 6 bases and the J gene lost 4 bases, with 10 bases spanning the gap. This CDR3 region has 11 residues. The germline V gene has CDR1 DFQATT and CDR2 SNEGSKA (reference sequence). Written as DNA, the CDR3 is TGCAGTGCGACGACTAGATACGAGCAGTACTTC. The encoded protein is CSATTRYEQYF.

As regards this clone: Additional DNA sequences in this sample encode the identical CDR3. The chain is built from TRBV6-6 and TRBJ1-5, with D perhaps TRBD1 (6 bases). Germline V gene lookup returns CDR1 MNHNY and CDR2 SVGAGI (reference sequence). This CDR3 has 15 residues. Trimming took 6 bases from V and 4 from J, leaving 16 bases between them. For the CDR3, the DNA is TGTGCCAGCAGCCATTTAAGGACAGAAAATCAGCCCCAGCATTTT. Its protein is CASSHLRTENQPQHF.

The CDR3 here is CATGWENYGYTF. CDR3 bases: TGTGCCACGGGATGGGAAAACTATGGCTACACCTTC. V and J are TRBV19 and TRBJ1-2; D is ambiguous. This CDR3 has 12 residues. The V and J ends lost 10 bases and 2 bases respectively, with 11 bases between them. CDR1 and CDR2 (germline): LNHDA, SQIVND (reference sequence).

This clone was observed a single time. J is TRBJ2-5 and V is TRBV6-5, with TRBD1 matching over 7 bases. The ends lost 6 bases at V and 0 bases at J; junction bases unmatched: 7. This CDR3 region has 15 residues. Germline values: CDR1 MNHEY, CDR2 SVGAGI. The CDR3 DNA reads TGTGCCAGCAGCCCGGGACAGTTGGACCAAGAGACCCAGTACTTC. It specifies CASSPGQLDQETQYF.